In its sample, the clone carrying this T cell receptor beta chain was seen a few times. No antigen is known for it. The entry originates in a study of cytomegalovirus exposure and HLA in healthy donors. General study findings and limits: Association of a missense DCLRE1C variant with TCR beta V- and J-gene trimming was reported in a later analysis. One later analysis reportedly identified an Asian-associated ancestry cluster that showed fewer N-insertions than the 666-donor mean.

PCR primers comprised 60 Vbeta and 13 Jbeta primers. Per the authors' pipeline: Later reanalysis found roughly 80 million unique TCR beta chains, some 10 million of them shared. Profiled with immunoSEQ multiplex PCR; TCRdb holds only in-frame clones, not every one. V and J calls and clone size are as listed in that table; D and trimming were resolved from the DNA. The sample shows 95,000 to 110,000 clones, around 10% of them seen only once. Sequencing was done on a sample of PBMCs. The TCR comes from a man aged 35 to 55 in good health and CMV-seropositive.

The CDR3 region has the DNA TGCGCCAGCAGCCAAGATAGGAGGGTTGGAGAAAAACTGTTTTTT. As protein: CASSQDRRVGEKLFF. The genes are TRBV4-1 and TRBJ1-4, with D uncertain. Trimming pared 0 bases from V and 8 bases from J, leaving 13 bases between. Germline V lookup: CDR1 MGHRA, CDR2 YSYEKL. This CDR3 is built from 15 residues.